Listed below are T cell receptor beta chains from one sample, sequenced in a study of T cell responses to AZD1222 COVID-19 vaccine. Clones were sequenced by immunoSEQ multiplex PCR, and TCRdb holds only the in-frame ones, with some missing. The data hold 100,000 to 130,000 clones, with roughly nine tenths observed a single time. The source material was peripheral blood, sampled 28 days after the second AZD1222 dose. All receptors come from an adult who received the AZD1222 COVID-19 vaccine. CDR3s include the opening cysteine and the closing phenylalanine or tryptophan. The order of the fields is clone size, V gene, D gene, J gene, CDR3 protein, CDR3 DNA. A D gene is named only where the DNA matches it firmly. Clone sizes are given selectively: once, few, many, or a class where the clone is expanded.

abundance: -
v_gene: TRBV19
d_gene: -
j_gene: TRBJ2-7
CDR3aa: CASSIQGADEQYF
CDR3nt: TGTGCCAGTAGTATACAAGGGGCAGACGAGCAGTACTTC

abundance: few
v_gene: TRBV19
d_gene: -
j_gene: TRBJ2-7
CDR3aa: CASTPIGGGLQYF
CDR3nt: TGTGCCAGTACTCCCATAGGTGGGGGGCTGCAGTACTTC

abundance: -
v_gene: TRBV5-8
d_gene: -
j_gene: TRBJ2-3
CDR3aa: CASSSGEGVSVTDTQYF
CDR3nt: TGTGCCAGCAGCTCCGGTGAGGGTGTGAGTGTAACAGATACGCAGTATTTT

abundance: -
v_gene: TRBV12-5
d_gene: TRBD1
j_gene: TRBJ1-1
CDR3aa: CASGWTGVNTEAFF
CDR3nt: TGTGCTAGTGGTTGGACAGGGGTGAACACTGAAGCTTTCTTT

abundance: -
v_gene: TRBV30
d_gene: TRBD1
j_gene: TRBJ1-2
CDR3aa: CAWSVHRGDYGYTF
CDR3nt: TGTGCCTGGAGTGTACACAGGGGAGACTATGGCTACACCTTC

abundance: -
v_gene: TRBV3-1/TRBV3-2
d_gene: -
j_gene: TRBJ1-1
CDR3aa: CASTPGNTEAFF
CDR3nt: TGTGCCAGCACCCCAGGGAACACTGAAGCTTTCTTT

abundance: once
v_gene: TRBV6-5
d_gene: -
j_gene: TRBJ1-6
CDR3aa: CASSLRTARTLHF
CDR3nt: TGTGCCAGCAGCCTAAGGACAGCAAGGACCCTCCACTTT

abundance: -
v_gene: TRBV4-1
d_gene: -
j_gene: TRBJ1-4
CDR3aa: CASSQAQVANEKLFF
CDR3nt: TGCGCCAGCAGCCAAGCACAGGTCGCTAATGAAAAACTGTTTTTT

abundance: few
v_gene: TRBV3-1/TRBV3-2
d_gene: -
j_gene: TRBJ1-6
CDR3aa: CASSQEVGNSPLHF
CDR3nt: TGTGCCAGCAGCCAAGAGGTGGGGAATTCACCCCTCCACTTT

abundance: -
v_gene: TRBV27
d_gene: -
j_gene: TRBJ1-5
CDR3aa: CASLRSAGYSNQPQHF
CDR3nt: TGTGCCAGCCTTCGCAGCGCCGGATATAGCAATCAGCCCCAGCATTTT

abundance: -
v_gene: TRBV2
d_gene: -
j_gene: TRBJ1-3
CDR3aa: CASSEGESSGNTIYF
CDR3nt: TGTGCCAGCAGTGAAGGGGAGAGCTCTGGAAACACCATATATTTT

abundance: -
v_gene: TRBV5-6
d_gene: -
j_gene: TRBJ1-5
CDR3aa: CASSLEGLRSQPQHF
CDR3nt: TGTGCCAGCAGCTTGGAGGGTCTTCGGTCTCAGCCCCAGCATTTT

abundance: -
v_gene: TRBV28
d_gene: -
j_gene: TRBJ1-2
CDR3aa: CASTLGAGYGYTF
CDR3nt: TGTGCCAGCACCCTCGGGGCGGGCTATGGCTACACCTTC

abundance: -
v_gene: TRBV29-1
d_gene: -
j_gene: TRBJ1-1
CDR3aa: CSAELQGQNTEAFF
CDR3nt: TGCAGCGCTGAGCTCCAGGGCCAAAACACTGAAGCTTTCTTT

abundance: -
v_gene: TRBV4-1
d_gene: -
j_gene: TRBJ2-7
CDR3aa: CASSQVRAPEGSEQYF
CDR3nt: TGCGCCAGCAGCCAAGTTCGGGCCCCCGAAGGGTCCGAGCAGTACTTC

abundance: -
v_gene: TRBV12-3/TRBV12-4
d_gene: -
j_gene: TRBJ1-4
CDR3aa: CASSGTGEKLFF
CDR3nt: TGTGCCAGCAGTGGGACGGGTGAAAAACTGTTTTTT

abundance: -
v_gene: TRBV7-9
d_gene: -
j_gene: TRBJ1-2
CDR3aa: CASSLGPGGYGYTF
CDR3nt: TGTGCCAGCAGCTTAGGCCCAGGAGGCTATGGCTACACCTTC

abundance: -
v_gene: TRBV6-5
d_gene: -
j_gene: TRBJ1-3
CDR3aa: CASSYSGRPGNTIYF
CDR3nt: TGTGCCAGCAGTTACTCTGGGAGACCTGGAAACACCATATATTTT

abundance: -
v_gene: TRBV5-1
d_gene: -
j_gene: TRBJ1-5
CDR3aa: CASSLTGISNQPQHF
CDR3nt: TGCGCCAGCAGCTTGACAGGGATTAGCAATCAGCCCCAGCATTTT

abundance: -
v_gene: TRBV6-2/TRBV6-3
d_gene: -
j_gene: TRBJ1-2
CDR3aa: CASSGYQRSYTF
CDR3nt: TGTGCCAGCAGTGGCTACCAGAGAAGCTACACCTTC

abundance: few
v_gene: TRBV4-2
d_gene: -
j_gene: TRBJ1-2
CDR3aa: CASSQDRGTFYGYTF
CDR3nt: TGTGCCAGCAGCCAAGATCGGGGCACGTTCTATGGCTACACCTTC

abundance: few
v_gene: TRBV7-2
d_gene: TRBD1
j_gene: TRBJ1-2
CDR3aa: CASSSHDRGVNYGYTF
CDR3nt: TGTGCCAGCAGCTCACACGACAGGGGGGTTAACTATGGCTACACCTTC

abundance: -
v_gene: TRBV3-1/TRBV3-2
d_gene: -
j_gene: TRBJ1-3
CDR3aa: CASSQESGVNTIYF
CDR3nt: TGTGCCAGCAGCCAAGAATCAGGGGTGAACACCATATATTTT

abundance: -
v_gene: TRBV6-1
d_gene: -
j_gene: TRBJ1-2
CDR3aa: CASSEAIGYYGYTF
CDR3nt: TGTGCCAGCAGTGAAGCGATCGGCTACTATGGCTACACCTTC

abundance: -
v_gene: TRBV19
d_gene: -
j_gene: TRBJ2-2
CDR3aa: CASTQIGGATGELFF
CDR3nt: TGTGCCAGTACCCAGATCGGAGGGGCCACCGGGGAGCTGTTTTTT

abundance: -
v_gene: TRBV24-1
d_gene: TRBD1
j_gene: TRBJ2-7
CDR3aa: CATGGTGPYEQYF
CDR3nt: TGTGCCACCGGGGGGACAGGGCCCTACGAGCAGTACTTC

abundance: -
v_gene: TRBV7-8
d_gene: TRBD2
j_gene: TRBJ2-7
CDR3aa: CASSQAGAGGPYEQYF
CDR3nt: TGTGCCAGCAGCCAGGCAGGAGCGGGGGGGCCCTACGAGCAGTACTTC

abundance: -
v_gene: TRBV19
d_gene: -
j_gene: TRBJ2-7
CDR3aa: CASSINKGAYEQYF
CDR3nt: TGTGCCAGTAGTATCAATAAGGGGGCCTACGAGCAGTACTTC

abundance: few
v_gene: TRBV27
d_gene: -
j_gene: TRBJ2-3
CDR3aa: CASSLLVGFPTDTQYF
CDR3nt: TGTGCCAGCAGTTTATTAGTGGGCTTCCCCACAGATACGCAGTATTTT

abundance: -
v_gene: TRBV12-3/TRBV12-4
d_gene: -
j_gene: TRBJ2-7
CDR3aa: CASSYGPGYEQYF
CDR3nt: TGTGCCAGCAGCTACGGCCCCGGATACGAGCAGTACTTC

abundance: -
v_gene: TRBV4-1
d_gene: TRBD1
j_gene: TRBJ1-6
CDR3aa: CASSRQGDNNSPLHF
CDR3nt: TGCGCCAGCAGTCGACAGGGCGACAATAATTCACCCCTCCACTTT

abundance: -
v_gene: TRBV2
d_gene: -
j_gene: TRBJ1-1
CDR3aa: CAIQTGLNTEAFF
CDR3nt: TGTGCCATACAGACGGGATTGAACACTGAAGCTTTCTTT

abundance: -
v_gene: TRBV4-1
d_gene: -
j_gene: TRBJ1-6
CDR3aa: CASSQVGGLINSPLHF
CDR3nt: TGCGCCAGCAGCCAAGTGGGGGGGCTAATCAATTCACCCCTCCACTTT

abundance: once
v_gene: TRBV5-6
d_gene: TRBD1
j_gene: TRBJ1-5
CDR3aa: CASSSNRDRVDQPQHF
CDR3nt: TGTGCCAGCAGCTCTAACCGGGACAGGGTTGATCAGCCCCAGCATTTT

abundance: -
v_gene: TRBV5-4
d_gene: -
j_gene: TRBJ2-7
CDR3aa: CASSTAVTYEQYF
CDR3nt: TGTGCCAGCAGTACGGCGGTAACCTACGAGCAGTACTTC

abundance: -
v_gene: TRBV27
d_gene: -
j_gene: TRBJ1-6
CDR3aa: CASSYPAKNSPLHF
CDR3nt: TGTGCCAGCAGTTACCCAGCAAAAAATTCACCCCTCCACTTT

abundance: -
v_gene: TRBV5-1
d_gene: -
j_gene: TRBJ2-1
CDR3aa: CASSLVGGPYNEQFF
CDR3nt: TGCGCCAGCAGCTTGGTCGGGGGGCCCTACAATGAGCAGTTCTTC